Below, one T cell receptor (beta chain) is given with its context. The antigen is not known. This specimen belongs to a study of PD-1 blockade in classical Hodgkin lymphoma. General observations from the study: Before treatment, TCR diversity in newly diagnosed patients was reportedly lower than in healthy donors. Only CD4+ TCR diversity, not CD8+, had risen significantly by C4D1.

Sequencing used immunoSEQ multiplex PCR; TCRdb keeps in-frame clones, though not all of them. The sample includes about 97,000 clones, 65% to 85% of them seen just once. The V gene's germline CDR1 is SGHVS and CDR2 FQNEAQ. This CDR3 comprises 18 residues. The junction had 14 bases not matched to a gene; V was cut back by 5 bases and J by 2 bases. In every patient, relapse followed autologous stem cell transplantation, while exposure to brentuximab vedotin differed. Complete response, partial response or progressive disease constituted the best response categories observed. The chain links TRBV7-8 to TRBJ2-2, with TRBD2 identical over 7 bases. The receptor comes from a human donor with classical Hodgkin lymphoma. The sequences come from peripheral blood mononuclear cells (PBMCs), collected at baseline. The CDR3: CASSTLASQRLNTGELFF. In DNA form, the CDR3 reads TGTGCCAGCAGCACACTAGCGTCCCAAAGACTAAACACCGGGGAGCTGTTTTTT.